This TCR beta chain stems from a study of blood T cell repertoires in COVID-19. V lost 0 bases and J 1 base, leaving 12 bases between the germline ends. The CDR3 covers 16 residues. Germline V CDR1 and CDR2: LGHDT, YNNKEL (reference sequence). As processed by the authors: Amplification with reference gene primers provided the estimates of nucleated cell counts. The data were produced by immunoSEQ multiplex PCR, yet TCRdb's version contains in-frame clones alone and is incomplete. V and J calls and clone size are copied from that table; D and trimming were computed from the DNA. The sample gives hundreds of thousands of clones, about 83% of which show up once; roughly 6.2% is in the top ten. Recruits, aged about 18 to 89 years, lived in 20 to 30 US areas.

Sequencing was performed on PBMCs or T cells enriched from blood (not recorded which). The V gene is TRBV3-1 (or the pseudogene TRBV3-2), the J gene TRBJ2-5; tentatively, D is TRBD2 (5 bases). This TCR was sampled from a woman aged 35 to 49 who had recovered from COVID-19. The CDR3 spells CASSQDLEAAQETQYF. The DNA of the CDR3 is TGTGCCAGCAGCCAAGATTTGGAGGCGGCCCAAGAGACCCAGTACTTC.